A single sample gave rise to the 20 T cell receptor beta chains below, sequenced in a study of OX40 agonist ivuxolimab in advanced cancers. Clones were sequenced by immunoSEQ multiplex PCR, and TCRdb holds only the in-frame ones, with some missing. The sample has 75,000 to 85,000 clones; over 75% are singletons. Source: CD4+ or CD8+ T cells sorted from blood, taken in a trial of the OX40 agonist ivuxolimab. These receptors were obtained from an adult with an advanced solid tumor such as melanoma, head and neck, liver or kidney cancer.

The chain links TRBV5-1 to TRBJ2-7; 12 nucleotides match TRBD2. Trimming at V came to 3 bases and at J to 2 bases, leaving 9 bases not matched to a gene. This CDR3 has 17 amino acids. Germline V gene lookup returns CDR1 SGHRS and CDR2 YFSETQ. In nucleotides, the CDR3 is TGCGCCAGCAGCTCAACCGGGACTAGCGGGTACGCCTACGAGCAGTACTTC. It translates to CASSSTGTSGYAYEQYF. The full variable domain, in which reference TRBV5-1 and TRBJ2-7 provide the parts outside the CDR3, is KAGVTQTPRYLIKTRGQQVTLSCSPISGHRSVSWYQQTPGQGLQFLFEYFSETQRNKGNFPGRFSGRQFSNSRSEMNVSTLELGDSALYLCASSSTGTSGYAYEQYFGPGTRLTVT.

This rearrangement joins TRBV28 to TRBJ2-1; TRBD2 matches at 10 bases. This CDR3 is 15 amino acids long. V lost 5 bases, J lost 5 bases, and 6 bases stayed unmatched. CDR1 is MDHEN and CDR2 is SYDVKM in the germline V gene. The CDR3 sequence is CASSESGRGNNEQFF. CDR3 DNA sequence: TGTGCCAGCAGTGAAAGCGGGAGGGGTAACAATGAGCAGTTCTTC.

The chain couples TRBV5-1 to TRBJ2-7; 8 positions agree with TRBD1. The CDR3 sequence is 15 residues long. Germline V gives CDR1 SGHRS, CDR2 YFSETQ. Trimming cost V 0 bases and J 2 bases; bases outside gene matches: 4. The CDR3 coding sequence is TGCGCCAGCAGCTTGGGCCCGACAGGGGCCTACGAGCAGTACTTC. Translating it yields CASSLGPTGAYEQYF.

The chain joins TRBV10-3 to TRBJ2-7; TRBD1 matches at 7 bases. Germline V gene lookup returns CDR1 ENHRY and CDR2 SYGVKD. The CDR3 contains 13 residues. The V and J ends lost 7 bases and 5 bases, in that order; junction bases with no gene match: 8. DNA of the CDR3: TGTGCCATCACCGATGACAGGGTCCACGAGCAGTACTTC. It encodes CAITDDRVHEQYF.

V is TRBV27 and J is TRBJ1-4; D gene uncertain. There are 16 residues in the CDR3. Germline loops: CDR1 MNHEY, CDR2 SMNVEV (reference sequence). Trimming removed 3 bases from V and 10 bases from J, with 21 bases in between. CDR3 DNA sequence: TGTGCCAGCAGTTTTTCCTTAGGGCACCCGGCAGGAAAACTGTTTTTT. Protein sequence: CASSFSLGHPAGKLFF.

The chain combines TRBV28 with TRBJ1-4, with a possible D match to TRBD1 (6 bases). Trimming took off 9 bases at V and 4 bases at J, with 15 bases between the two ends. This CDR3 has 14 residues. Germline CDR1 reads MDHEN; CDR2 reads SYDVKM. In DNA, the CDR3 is TGTGCCAGTAAATCCGGACAGATTAATGAAAAACTGTTTTTT. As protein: CASKSGQINEKLFF.

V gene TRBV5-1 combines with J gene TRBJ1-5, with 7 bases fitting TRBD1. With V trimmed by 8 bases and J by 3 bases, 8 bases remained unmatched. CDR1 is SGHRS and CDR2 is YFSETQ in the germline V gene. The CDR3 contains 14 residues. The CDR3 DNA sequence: TGCGCCAGAAAGACAGGGAATAACAATCAGCCCCAGCATTTT. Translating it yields CARKTGNNNQPQHF.

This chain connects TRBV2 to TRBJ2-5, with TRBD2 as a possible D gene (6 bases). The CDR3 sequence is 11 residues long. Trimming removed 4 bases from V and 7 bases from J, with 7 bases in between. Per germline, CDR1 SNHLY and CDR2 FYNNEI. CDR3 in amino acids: CASSVGGTQYF. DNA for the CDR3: TGTGCCAGCAGTGTCGGGGGGACCCAGTACTTC. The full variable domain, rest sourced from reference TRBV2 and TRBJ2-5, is EPEVTQTPSHQVTQMGQEVILRCVPISNHLYFYWYRQILGQKVEFLVSFYNNEISEKSEIFDDQFSVERPDGSNFTLKIRSTKLEDSAMYFCASSVGGTQYFGPGTRLLVL.

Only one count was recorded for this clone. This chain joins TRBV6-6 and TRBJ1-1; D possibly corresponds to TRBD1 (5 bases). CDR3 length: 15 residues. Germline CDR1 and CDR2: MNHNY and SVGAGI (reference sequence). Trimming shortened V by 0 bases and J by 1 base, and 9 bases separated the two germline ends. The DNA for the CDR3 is TGTGCCAGCAGTTACTCGAGGGGCCAGAACACTGAAGCTTTCTTT. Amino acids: CASSYSRGQNTEAFF.

The CDR3 here is CASSFGESRFF. The CDR3 DNA follows: TGTGCCAGCAGCTTCGGTGAGTCTAGGTTCTTC. The chain has TRBV11-3 and TRBJ2-1; D is undetermined. The CDR3 sequence is 11 residues long. The germline gives CDR1 SGHNT, CDR2 YENEEA. With 3 bases removed from V and 15 bases from J, the gap between germline ends came to 12 bases.

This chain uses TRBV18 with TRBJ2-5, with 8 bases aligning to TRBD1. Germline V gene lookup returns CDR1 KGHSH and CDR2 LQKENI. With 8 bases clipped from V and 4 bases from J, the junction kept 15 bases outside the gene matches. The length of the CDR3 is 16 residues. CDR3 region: CASHPPLTGGRETQYF. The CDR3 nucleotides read TGTGCCAGCCACCCCCCTCTCACAGGGGGTAGAGAGACCCAGTACTTC.

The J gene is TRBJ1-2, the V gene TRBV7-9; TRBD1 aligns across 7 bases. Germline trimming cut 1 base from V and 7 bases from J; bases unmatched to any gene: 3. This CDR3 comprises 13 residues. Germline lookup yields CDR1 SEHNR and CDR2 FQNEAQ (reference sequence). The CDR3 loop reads CASSLEGGRGYTF. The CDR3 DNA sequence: TGTGCCAGCAGCTTAGAAGGGGGCCGTGGCTACACCTTC.

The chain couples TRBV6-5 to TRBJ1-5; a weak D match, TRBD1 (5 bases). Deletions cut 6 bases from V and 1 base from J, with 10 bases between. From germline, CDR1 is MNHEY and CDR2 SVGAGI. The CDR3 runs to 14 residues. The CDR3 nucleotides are TGTGCCAGCAGACTCAGGGCGAGCAATCAGCCCCAGCATTTT. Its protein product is CASRLRASNQPQHF.

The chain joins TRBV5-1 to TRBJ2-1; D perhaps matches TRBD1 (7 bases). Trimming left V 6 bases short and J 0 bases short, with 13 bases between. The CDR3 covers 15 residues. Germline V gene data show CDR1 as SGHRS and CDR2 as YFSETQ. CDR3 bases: TGCGCCAGCACACTCCAGGGGGGCTCCTACAATGAGCAGTTCTTC. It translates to CASTLQGGSYNEQFF.

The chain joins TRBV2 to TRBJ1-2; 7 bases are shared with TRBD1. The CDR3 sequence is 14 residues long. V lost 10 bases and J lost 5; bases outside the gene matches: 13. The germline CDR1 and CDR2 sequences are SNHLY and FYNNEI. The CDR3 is CANSGVDRAYGYTF. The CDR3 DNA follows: TGTGCCAACAGCGGGGTCGACAGGGCGTATGGCTACACCTTC.

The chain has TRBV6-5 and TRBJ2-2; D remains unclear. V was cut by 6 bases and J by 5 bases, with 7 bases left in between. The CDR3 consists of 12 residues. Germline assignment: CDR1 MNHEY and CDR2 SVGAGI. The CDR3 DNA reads TGTGCCAGCAGGTTACAAACCGGGGAGCTGTTTTTT. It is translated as CASRLQTGELFF.

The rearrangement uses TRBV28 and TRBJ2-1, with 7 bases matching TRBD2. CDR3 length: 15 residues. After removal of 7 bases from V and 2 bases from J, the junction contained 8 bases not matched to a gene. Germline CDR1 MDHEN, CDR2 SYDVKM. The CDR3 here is CASTSGGGAYNEQFF. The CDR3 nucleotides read TGTGCCAGCACCTCGGGGGGTGGGGCCTACAATGAGCAGTTCTTC.

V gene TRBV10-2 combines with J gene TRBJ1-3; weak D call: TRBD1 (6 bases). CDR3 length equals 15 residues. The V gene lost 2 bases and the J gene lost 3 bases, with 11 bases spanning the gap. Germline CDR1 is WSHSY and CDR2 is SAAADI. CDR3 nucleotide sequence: TGCGCCAGCAGTGAGGCGGGGGCTTATGGAAACACCATATATTTT. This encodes CASSEAGAYGNTIYF.

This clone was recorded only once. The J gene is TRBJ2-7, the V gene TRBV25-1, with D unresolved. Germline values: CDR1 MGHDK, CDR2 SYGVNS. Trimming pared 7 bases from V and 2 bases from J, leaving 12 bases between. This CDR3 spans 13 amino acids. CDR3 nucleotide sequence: TGTGCCAGCATAGAACAGAATACCTACGAGCAGTACTTC. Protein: CASIEQNTYEQYF.

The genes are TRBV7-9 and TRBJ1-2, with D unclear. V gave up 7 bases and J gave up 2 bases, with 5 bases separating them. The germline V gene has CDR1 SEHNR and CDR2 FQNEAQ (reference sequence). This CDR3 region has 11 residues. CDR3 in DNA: TGTGCCAGCACAGCGAACTATGGCTACACCTTC. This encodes CASTANYGYTF.